The TCR beta chain under discussion was sequenced for a study of blood T cell repertoires in COVID-19. The CDR3 has 16 residues. Trimming shortened V by 0 bases and J by 6 bases, and 17 bases separated the two germline ends. Germline V gene lookup returns CDR1 SGDLS and CDR2 YYNGEE. Only in-frame clones appear in the TCRdb table, and some are missing; sequencing was by immunoSEQ multiplex PCR. The data show 200,000 to 250,000 clones, around 86% seen once. This chain joins TRBV9 and TRBJ2-3, with a weak D call TRBD2 (6 bases). Sequencing was performed on PBMCs or T cells enriched from blood (not recorded which). This TCR was recovered from a woman aged 35 to 49 with acute COVID-19. Here the CDR3 DNA reads TGTGCCAGCAGCGTAGTAACAGGAAGCGGGTATGATACGCAGTATTTT. As protein: CASSVVTGSGYDTQYF.